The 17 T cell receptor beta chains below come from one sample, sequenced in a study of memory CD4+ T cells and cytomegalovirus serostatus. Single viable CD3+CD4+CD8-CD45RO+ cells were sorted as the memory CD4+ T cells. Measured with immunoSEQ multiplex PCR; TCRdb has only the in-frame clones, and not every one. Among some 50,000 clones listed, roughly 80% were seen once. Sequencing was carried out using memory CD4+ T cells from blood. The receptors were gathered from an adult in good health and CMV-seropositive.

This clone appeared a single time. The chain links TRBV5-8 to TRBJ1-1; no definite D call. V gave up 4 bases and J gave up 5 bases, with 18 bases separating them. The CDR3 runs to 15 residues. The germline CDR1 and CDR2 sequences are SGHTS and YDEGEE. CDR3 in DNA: TGTGCCAGCAGCGCCGACGGGGAAGGGAGGACTGAAGCTTTCTTT. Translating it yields CASSADGEGRTEAFF. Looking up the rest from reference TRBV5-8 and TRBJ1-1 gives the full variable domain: EAGVTQSPTHLIKTRGQQATLRCSPISGHTSVYWYQQALGLGLQFLLWYDEGEERNRGNFPPRFSGRQFPNYSSELNVNALELEDSALYLCASSADGEGRTEAFFGQGTRLTVV.

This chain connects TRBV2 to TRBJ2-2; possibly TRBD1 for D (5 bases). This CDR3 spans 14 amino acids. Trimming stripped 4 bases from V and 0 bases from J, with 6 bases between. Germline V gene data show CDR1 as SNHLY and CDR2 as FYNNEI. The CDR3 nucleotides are TGTGCCAGCAGTGGGGGCGCGAACACCGGGGAGCTGTTTTTT. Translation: CASSGGANTGELFF.

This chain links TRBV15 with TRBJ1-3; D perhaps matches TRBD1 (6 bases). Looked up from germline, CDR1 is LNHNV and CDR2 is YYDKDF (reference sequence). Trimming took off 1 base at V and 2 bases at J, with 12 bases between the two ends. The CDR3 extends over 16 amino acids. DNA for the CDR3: TGTGCCACCAGCAGAGGGGTGGGGGGCACTGGAAACACCATATATTTT. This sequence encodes CATSRGVGGTGNTIYF.

DNA for the CDR3: TGTGCCAGCAGCTGGGACAGGGGAAATTCACCCCTCCACTTT. Translation gives CASSWDRGNSPLHF. This chain uses TRBV11-1 with TRBJ1-6; 10 bases align to TRBD1. The CDR3 loop spans 14 amino acids. J was trimmed by 7 bases and V by 4 bases; bases with no gene match: 1. The germline CDR1 and CDR2 sequences are SGHAT and FQDESV (reference sequence).

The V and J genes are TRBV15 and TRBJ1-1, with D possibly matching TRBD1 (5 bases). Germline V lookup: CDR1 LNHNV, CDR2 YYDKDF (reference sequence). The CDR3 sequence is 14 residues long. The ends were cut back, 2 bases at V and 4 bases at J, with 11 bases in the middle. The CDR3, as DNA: TGTGCCACCAGCAGATCCCAGGGTAGCACTGAAGCTTTCTTT. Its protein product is CATSRSQGSTEAFF.

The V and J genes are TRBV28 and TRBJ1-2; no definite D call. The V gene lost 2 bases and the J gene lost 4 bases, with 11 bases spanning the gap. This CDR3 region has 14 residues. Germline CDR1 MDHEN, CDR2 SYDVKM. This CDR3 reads CASSLGREIYGYTF. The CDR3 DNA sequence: TGTGCCAGCAGTTTAGGCCGGGAGATCTATGGCTACACCTTC.

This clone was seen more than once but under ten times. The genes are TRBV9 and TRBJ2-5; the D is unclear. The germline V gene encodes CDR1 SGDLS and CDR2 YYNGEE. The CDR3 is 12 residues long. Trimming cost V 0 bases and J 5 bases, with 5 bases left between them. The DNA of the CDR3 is TGTGCCAGCAGCGTAGCGGGTGAGACCCAGTACTTC. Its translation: CASSVAGETQYF.

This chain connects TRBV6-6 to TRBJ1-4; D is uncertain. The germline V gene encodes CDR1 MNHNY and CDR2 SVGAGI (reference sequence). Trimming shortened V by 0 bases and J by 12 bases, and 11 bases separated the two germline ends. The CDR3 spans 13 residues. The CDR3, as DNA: TGTGCCAGCAGTTACTCTGGCGGAACCGAACTGTTTTTT. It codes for CASSYSGGTELFF.

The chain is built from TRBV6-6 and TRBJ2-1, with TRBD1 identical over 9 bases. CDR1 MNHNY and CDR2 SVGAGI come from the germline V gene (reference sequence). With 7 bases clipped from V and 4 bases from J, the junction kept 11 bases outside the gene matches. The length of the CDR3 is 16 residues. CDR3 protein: CASTPPTGGTYNEQFF. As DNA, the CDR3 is TGTGCCAGCACCCCCCCCACAGGGGGCACTTACAATGAGCAGTTCTTC.

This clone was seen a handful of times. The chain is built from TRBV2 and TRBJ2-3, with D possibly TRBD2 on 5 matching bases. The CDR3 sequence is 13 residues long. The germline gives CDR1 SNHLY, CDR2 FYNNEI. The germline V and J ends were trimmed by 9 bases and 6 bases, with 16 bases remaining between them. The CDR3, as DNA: TGTGCCAGTTGGACCGACGGGGTGGATACGCAGTATTTT. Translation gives CASWTDGVDTQYF.

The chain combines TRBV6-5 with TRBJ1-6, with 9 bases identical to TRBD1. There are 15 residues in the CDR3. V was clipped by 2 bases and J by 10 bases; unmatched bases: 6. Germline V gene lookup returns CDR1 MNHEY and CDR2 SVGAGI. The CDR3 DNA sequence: TGTGCCAGCAGTTACCTGGGACAGGGAGGCTCACCCCTCCACTTT. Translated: CASSYLGQGGSPLHF.

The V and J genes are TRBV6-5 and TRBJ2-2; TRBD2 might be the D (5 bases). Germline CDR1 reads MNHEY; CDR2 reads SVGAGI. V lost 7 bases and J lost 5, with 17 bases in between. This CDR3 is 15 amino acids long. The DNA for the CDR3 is TGTGCCAGCACCCCCCAACTAGGGCGAACCGGGGAGCTGTTTTTT. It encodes CASTPQLGRTGELFF.

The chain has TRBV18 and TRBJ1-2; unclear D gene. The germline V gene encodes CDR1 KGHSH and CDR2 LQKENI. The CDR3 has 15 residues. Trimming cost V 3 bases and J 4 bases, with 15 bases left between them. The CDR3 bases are TGTGCCAGCTCACCCAGGCCTCGGATGGCCTATGGCTACACCTTC. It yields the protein CASSPRPRMAYGYTF.

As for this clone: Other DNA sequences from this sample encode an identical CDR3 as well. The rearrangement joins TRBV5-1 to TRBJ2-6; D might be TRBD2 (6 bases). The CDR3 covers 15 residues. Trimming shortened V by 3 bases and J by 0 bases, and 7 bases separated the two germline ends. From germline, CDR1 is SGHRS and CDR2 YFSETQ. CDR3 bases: TGCGCCAGCAGCTGGCGGGGCTCTGGGGCCAACGTCCTGACTTTC. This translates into CASSWRGSGANVLTF.

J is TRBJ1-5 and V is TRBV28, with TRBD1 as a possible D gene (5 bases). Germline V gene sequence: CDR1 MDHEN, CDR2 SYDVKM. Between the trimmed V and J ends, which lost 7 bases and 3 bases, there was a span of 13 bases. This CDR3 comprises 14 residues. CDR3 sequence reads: CASTPNRSNQPQHF. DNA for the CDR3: TGTGCCAGCACCCCAAACAGGTCCAATCAGCCCCAGCATTTT.

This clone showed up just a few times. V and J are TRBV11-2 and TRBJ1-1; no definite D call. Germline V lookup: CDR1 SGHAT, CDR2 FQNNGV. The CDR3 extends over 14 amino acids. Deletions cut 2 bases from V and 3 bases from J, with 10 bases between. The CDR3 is CASSLLDRDTEAFF. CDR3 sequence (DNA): TGTGCCAGCAGCTTACTGGACCGTGACACTGAAGCTTTCTTT.

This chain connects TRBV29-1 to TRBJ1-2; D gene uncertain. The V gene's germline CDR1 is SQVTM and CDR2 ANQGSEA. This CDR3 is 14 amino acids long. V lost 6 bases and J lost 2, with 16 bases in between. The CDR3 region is CSVTPTQANYGYTF. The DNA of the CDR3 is TGCAGCGTGACGCCCACCCAGGCGAACTATGGCTACACCTTC.